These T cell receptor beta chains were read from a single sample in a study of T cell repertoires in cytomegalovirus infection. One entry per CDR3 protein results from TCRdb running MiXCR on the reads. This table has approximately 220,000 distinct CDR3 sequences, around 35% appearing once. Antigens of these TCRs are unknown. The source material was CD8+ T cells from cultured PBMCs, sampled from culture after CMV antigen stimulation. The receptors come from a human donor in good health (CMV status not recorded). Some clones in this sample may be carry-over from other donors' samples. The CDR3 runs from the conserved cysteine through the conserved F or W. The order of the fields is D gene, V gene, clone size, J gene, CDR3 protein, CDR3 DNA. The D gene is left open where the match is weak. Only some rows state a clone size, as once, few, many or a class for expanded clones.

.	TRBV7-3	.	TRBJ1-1	CASSPRHSLNTEAFF	TGTGCCAGCAGCCCCCGACACAGTTTGAACACTGAAGCTTTCTTT
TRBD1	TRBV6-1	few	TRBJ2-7	CASSEFTGGRSYEQYF	TGTGCCAGCAGTGAATTCACAGGGGGCAGATCCTACGAGCAGTACTTC
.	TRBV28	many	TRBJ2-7	CASSPRLRRSYEQYF	TGTGCCAGCAGTCCCCGCCTCCGGCGGAGCTACGAGCAGTACTTC
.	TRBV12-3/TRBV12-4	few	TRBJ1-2	CASSSFRRGDGYTF	TGTGCCAGCAGTTCTTTCCGGAGGGGGGATGGCTACACCTTC
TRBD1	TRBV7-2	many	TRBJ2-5	CASSYDRDGETQYF	TGTGCCAGCAGCTATGACAGGGATGGGGAGACCCAGTACTTC
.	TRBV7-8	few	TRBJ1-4	CASSLVGDATNEKLFF	TGTGCCAGCAGCTTAGTCGGAGATGCAACTAATGAAAAACTGTTTTTT
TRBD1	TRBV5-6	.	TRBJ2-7	CASSQGVHEQYF	TGTGCCAGCAGTCAGGGGGTCCACGAGCAGTACTTC
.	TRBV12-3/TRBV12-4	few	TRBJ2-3	CASSLGLADTQYF	TGTGCCAGCAGTTTAGGGCTAGCAGATACGCAGTATTTT
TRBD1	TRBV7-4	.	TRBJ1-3	CASLAESAGGLSGNTIYF	TGTGCCAGCCTCGCGGAAAGTGCAGGGGGACTCTCTGGAAACACCATATATTTT
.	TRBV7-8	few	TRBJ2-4	CASSTDSLNIQYF	TGTGCCAGCAGCACGGACAGCTTAAACATTCAGTACTTC
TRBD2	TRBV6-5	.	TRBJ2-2	CASSQPSSGRSSGELFF	TGTGCCAGCAGCCAACCTTCTAGCGGGAGGTCGTCTGGGGAGCTGTTTTTT
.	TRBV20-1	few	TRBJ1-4	CSAWGASEKLFF	TGCAGTGCTTGGGGGGCAAGTGAAAAACTGTTTTTT
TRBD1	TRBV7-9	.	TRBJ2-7	CASSSTGTGAYEQYF	TGCGCCAGCAGCTCGACAGGGACAGGGGCCTACGAGCAGTACTTC
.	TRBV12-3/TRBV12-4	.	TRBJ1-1	CASRPSSRVNTEAFF	TGTGCCAGCAGACCCTCCTCCAGGGTGAACACTGAAGCTTTCTTT
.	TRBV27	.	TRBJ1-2	CASSLQSRTDGYTF	TGTGCCAGCAGTTTACAGAGTCGGACAGATGGCTACACCTTC
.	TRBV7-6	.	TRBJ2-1	CASSIGEGVYNEQFF	TGTGCCAGCAGCATAGGGGAGGGGGTATACAATGAGCAGTTCTTC
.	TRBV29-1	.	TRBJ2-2	CSVEGTNTGELFF	TGCAGCGTTGAGGGGACCAACACCGGGGAGCTGTTTTTT
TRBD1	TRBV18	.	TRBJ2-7	CASSTGQGLPGEQYF	TGTGCCAGCTCAACAGGACAGGGGCTTCCGGGTGAGCAGTACTTC
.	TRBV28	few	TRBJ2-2	CASSFTHLANTGELFF	TGTGCCAGCAGTTTTACTCACCTCGCGAACACCGGGGAGCTGTTTTTT
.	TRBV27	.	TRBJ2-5	CASRRGLETQYF	TGTGCCAGCAGGAGGGGGTTGGAGACCCAGTACTTC
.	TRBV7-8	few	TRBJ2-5	CASSAFPRVADQETQYF	TGTGCCAGCAGCGCCTTCCCGCGCGTGGCGGACCAAGAGACCCAGTACTTC
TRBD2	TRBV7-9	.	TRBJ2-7	CASSQTSGRAYEQYF	TGTGCCAGCAGCCAGACTAGCGGGAGGGCCTACGAGCAGTACTTC
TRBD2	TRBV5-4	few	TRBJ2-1	CASSVLSSGDYNEQFF	TGTGCCAGCAGTGTGCTGTCTAGCGGGGATTACAATGAGCAGTTCTTC
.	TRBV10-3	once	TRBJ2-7	CAIRANTGYEQYF	TGTGCCATCAGGGCCAACACAGGGTACGAGCAGTACTTC
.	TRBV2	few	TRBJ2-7	CANMDASGEQYF	TGTGCCAACATGGACGCCTCGGGGGAGCAGTACTTC
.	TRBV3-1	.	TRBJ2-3	CASSQGVWGFTDTQYF	TGTGCCAGCAGCCAAGGCGTATGGGGGTTTACAGATACGCAGTATTTT
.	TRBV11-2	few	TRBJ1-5	CASSATENQPQHF	TGTGCCAGCAGCGCGACCGAAAATCAGCCCCAGCATTTT
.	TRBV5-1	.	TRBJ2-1	CASRVGGSGNEQFF	TGCGCCAGCAGAGTCGGGGGCTCTGGTAATGAGCAGTTCTTC
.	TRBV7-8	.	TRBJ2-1	CASSLDPVHEQFF	TGTGCCAGCAGCTTGGACCCTGTGCATGAGCAGTTCTTC
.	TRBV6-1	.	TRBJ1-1	CASSDLTNTEAFF	TGTGCCAGCAGTGACCTCACCAACACTGAAGCTTTCTTT
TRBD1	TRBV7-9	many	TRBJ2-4	CASSLATGDRGNIQYF	TGTGCCAGCAGCTTAGCAACTGGGGACAGGGGAAACATTCAGTACTTC
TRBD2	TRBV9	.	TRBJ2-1	CASSESGTSGGFDEQFF	TGTGCCAGCAGCGAGTCCGGGACTAGCGGGGGGTTCGATGAGCAGTTCTTC
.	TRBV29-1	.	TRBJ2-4	CSVVVGAENIQYF	TGCAGCGTTGTGGTGGGAGCTGAAAACATTCAGTACTTC
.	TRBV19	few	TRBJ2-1	CASSAHRGSYNEQFF	TGTGCCAGTAGTGCCCACCGGGGTTCTTACAATGAGCAGTTCTTC
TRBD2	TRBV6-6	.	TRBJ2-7	CASSYGGTSGTSSYEQYF	TGTGCCAGCAGTTACGGCGGGACTAGCGGGACGAGCTCCTACGAGCAGTACTTC
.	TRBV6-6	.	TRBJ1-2	CASSYSLEFYGYTF	TGTGCCAGCAGTTACTCCCTGGAGTTCTATGGCTACACCTTC
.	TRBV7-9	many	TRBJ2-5	CASSLGGGLETQYF	TGTGCCAGCAGCTTAGGCGGGGGCCTGGAGACCCAGTACTTC
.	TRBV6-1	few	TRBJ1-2	CASNLPGTDPGF	TGTGCCAGCAACCTCCCGGGGACGGACCCGGGATTC
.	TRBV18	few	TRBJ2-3	CASSAGTTTDTQYF	TGTGCCAGCTCAGCCGGGACAACCACAGATACGCAGTATTTT
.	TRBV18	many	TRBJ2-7	CASSPLRRVVYEQYF	TGTGCCAGCTCACCGCTGCGGCGGGTTGTCTACGAGCAGTACTTC
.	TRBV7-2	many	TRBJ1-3	CASSLGEALGNTIYF	TGTGCCAGCAGCTTAGGGGAGGCTCTTGGAAACACCATATATTTT
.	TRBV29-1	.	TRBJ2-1	CSVREGNEQFF	TGCAGCGTGCGCGAGGGCAATGAGCAGTTCTTC
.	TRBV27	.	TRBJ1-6	CASSPHRDGNPEIGSPLHF	TGTGCCAGCAGTCCCCACCGGGACGGCAATCCTGAAATTGGTTCACCCCTCCACTTT
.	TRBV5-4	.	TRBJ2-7	CASSQPLTSGEQYF	TGTGCCAGCAGTCAACCTTTGACTTCGGGCGAGCAGTACTTC
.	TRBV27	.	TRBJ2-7	CASQDGASYEQYF	TGTGCCAGCCAGGACGGGGCCTCCTACGAGCAGTACTTC
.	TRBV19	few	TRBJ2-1	CASSIGAVSTNEQFF	TGTGCCAGTAGTATAGGGGCAGTTTCTACGAATGAGCAGTTCTTC
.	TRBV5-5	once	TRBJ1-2	CASSLLPDNYGYTF	TGTGCCAGCAGCTTGCTGCCCGATAACTATGGCTACACCTTC
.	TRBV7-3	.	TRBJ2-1	CASSLYPSPGDEQFF	TGTGCCAGCAGCTTATACCCCTCACCGGGGGATGAGCAGTTCTTC
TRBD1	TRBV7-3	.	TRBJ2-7	CASSLNGQGAYEQYF	TGTGCCAGCAGCTTAAACGGACAGGGGGCCTACGAGCAGTACTTC
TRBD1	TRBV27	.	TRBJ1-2	CASSFLAGTGGYGYTF	TGTGCCAGCTCCTTTTTAGCCGGGACAGGGGGATATGGCTACACCTTC
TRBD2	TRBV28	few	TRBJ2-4	CASSLGLAGDRVAKNIQYF	TGTGCCAGCAGTTTGGGACTAGCGGGAGATCGGGTAGCCAAAAACATTCAGTACTTC
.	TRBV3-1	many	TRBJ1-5	CASSQEGYGGPDQPQHF	TGTGCCAGCAGCCAAGAGGGTTATGGGGGGCCCGATCAGCCCCAGCATTTT
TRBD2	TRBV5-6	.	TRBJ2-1	CASSQLGGAYNEQFF	TGTGCCAGCAGCCAGCTGGGGGGGGCCTACAATGAGCAGTTCTTC
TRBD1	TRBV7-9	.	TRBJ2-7	CASSLEQGAAYEQYF	TGTGCCAGCAGCTTAGAACAGGGGGCGGCCTACGAGCAGTACTTC
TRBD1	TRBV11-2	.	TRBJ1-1	CASSLYFTIPDRGIINTEAFF	TGTGCCAGCAGCTTGTACTTTACAATCCCGGACAGGGGAATAATAAACACTGAAGCTTTCTTT
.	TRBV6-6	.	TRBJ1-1	CASSYLMTVNTEAFF	TGTGCCAGCAGTTACTTGATGACAGTGAACACTGAAGCTTTCTTT
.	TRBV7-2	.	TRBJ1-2	CASSSLLLGYGYTF	TGTGCCAGCAGCTCTTTACTCCTCGGTTATGGCTACACCTTC
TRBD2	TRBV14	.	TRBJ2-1	CASSQRLAGGPGAYNEQFF	TGTGCCAGCAGCCAGAGGCTAGCGGGAGGGCCGGGGGCCTACAATGAGCAGTTCTTC
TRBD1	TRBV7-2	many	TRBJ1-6	CASSLGAGGVYNSPLHF	TGTGCCAGCAGCTTAGGAGCAGGGGGGGTATATAATTCACCCCTCCACTTT
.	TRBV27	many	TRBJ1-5	CASSPTGQPQHF	TGTGCCAGCAGTCCTACGGGGCAGCCCCAGCATTTT